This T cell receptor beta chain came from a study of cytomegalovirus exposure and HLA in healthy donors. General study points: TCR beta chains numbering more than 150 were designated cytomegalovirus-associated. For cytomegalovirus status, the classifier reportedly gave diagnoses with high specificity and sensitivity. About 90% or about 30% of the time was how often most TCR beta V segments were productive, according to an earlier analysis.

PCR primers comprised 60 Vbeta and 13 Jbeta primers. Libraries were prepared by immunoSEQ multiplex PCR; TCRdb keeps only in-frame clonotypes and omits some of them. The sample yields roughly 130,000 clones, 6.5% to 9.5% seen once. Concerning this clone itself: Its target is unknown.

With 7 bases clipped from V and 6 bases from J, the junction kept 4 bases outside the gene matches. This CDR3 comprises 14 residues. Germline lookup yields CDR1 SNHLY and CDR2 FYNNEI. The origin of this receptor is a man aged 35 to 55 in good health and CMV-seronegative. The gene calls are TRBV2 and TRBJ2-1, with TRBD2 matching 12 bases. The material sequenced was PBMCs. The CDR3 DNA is TGTGCCAGCAAAAGGACTAGCGGGGTCAATGAGCAGTTCTTC. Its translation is CASKRTSGVNEQFF.